Presented here are 25 T cell receptor beta chains from one specimen sequenced in a study of T cell changes during pregnancy in multiple sclerosis. TCRdb's copy holds only in-frame clones and misses some; the assay was immunoSEQ multiplex PCR. This sample has 34,000 or so clones; 90% occur once, and the top ten carry about 4.4%. The specimen comprised CD8+ T cells from peripheral blood mononuclear cells, sampled after pregnancy. The receptors stem from a female donor with multiple sclerosis, enrolled in a pregnancy study.

V and J are TRBV7-3 and TRBJ1-1; no firm D call. V dropped 4 bases and J dropped 5 bases, with 8 bases sitting between them. The CDR3 totals 12 residues. Germline V gives CDR1 SGHTA, CDR2 FQGTGA. The CDR3 region is CASSSPGTEAFF. The CDR3 DNA reads TGTGCCAGCAGCTCGCCCGGTACTGAAGCTTTCTTT.

V gene TRBV6-1 combines with J gene TRBJ2-3; 12 bases are a match to TRBD2. The CDR3 loop spans 15 amino acids. The V segment lost 7 bases and the J segment 6 bases; nucleotides outside the gene matches: 8. Germline lookup yields CDR1 MNHNS and CDR2 SASEGT. CDR3 amino acids: CASIVLAGGGDTQYF. The CDR3 DNA reads TGTGCCAGCATAGTACTAGCGGGGGGCGGGGATACGCAGTATTTT.

This sequence joins TRBV21-1 and TRBJ2-3; the D call TRBD2 from the table was never checked on the DNA. TRBV21-1 counts as a pseudogene. The CDR3 has 19 amino acids. CDR3 DNA sequence: TGTGCCAGCAGCAAAATGAGGCCGGGACTAGCGGGGGGCACAGATACGCAGTATTTT. Its translation is CASSKMRPGLAGGTDTQYF.

This clone is classed as large. CDR3 amino acids: CASSMTLAGGSSYNEQFF. Written as DNA, the CDR3 is TGTGCCAGTAGTATGACACTAGCGGGGGGAAGCTCCTACAATGAGCAGTTCTTC. The J gene is TRBJ2-1, the V gene TRBV19, with TRBD2 matching 12 bases. Per the germline V gene, CDR1 is LNHDA and CDR2 is SQIVND (reference sequence). The V and J ends lost 3 bases and 0 bases, in that order; junction bases with no gene match: 6. This CDR3 is 18 amino acids long. The complete variable domain, with remaining parts taken from reference TRBV19 and TRBJ2-1, reads DGGITQSPKYLFRKEGQNVTLSCEQNLNHDAMYWYRQDPGQGLRLIYYSQIVNDFQKGDIAEGYSVSREKKESFPLTVTSAQKNPTAFYLCASSMTLAGGSSYNEQFFGPGTRLTVL.

The genes are TRBV6-1 and TRBJ1-1; 8 bases line up with TRBD1. Losses at the gene ends were 3 bases for V and 1 base for J; bases not matched to a gene: 4. The CDR3 has 15 residues. Germline CDR1 is MNHNS and CDR2 is SASEGT. The CDR3 loop reads CASSDWDRPNTEAFF. In nucleotides, the CDR3 is TGTGCCAGCAGTGATTGGGACAGGCCGAACACTGAAGCTTTCTTT.

A note on this clone: Germline and junction disagree at one end, which may indicate a read error. This rearrangement joins TRBV7-7 to TRBJ2-5; 7 bases align to TRBD1. The CDR3 spans 16 residues. Germline CDR1 reads SSHAT; CDR2 reads FNYEAQ (reference sequence). The CDR3 coding sequence is TGTGCTAGCAGCTCGCCGGGTGAAGGGGGCGGGGAGACCCAGTACTTC. This codes for CASSSPGEGGGETQYF.

V is TRBV4-3 and J is TRBJ2-7, with 7 nucleotides matching TRBD2. The CDR3 covers 14 residues. CDR1 is LGHNA and CDR2 is YSLEER in the germline V gene. Losses at the gene ends were 1 base for V and 5 bases for J; bases not matched to a gene: 5. The CDR3 sequence is CASSQGWGGNEQYF. The CDR3 nucleotides are TGCGCCAGCAGCCAAGGGTGGGGGGGAAACGAGCAGTACTTC.

Concerning this clone itself: Germline and junction disagree at one end, which may indicate a read error. This chain links TRBV13 with TRBJ1-1; D ambiguous. The germline V gene encodes CDR1 PRHDT and CDR2 FYEKMQ (reference sequence). This CDR3 has 13 residues. The CDR3 bases are TGTGCCAGCAGTTTAGGCCGGGTTCCCGATTCTTTCTTT. Its translation is CASSLGRVPDSFF.

DNA of the CDR3: TGTGCCAGCAGCCCTGTGAGCCCCAACCCCGGGGAGCTGTTTTTT. Its protein product is CASSPVSPNPGELFF. This chain links TRBV5-4 with TRBJ2-2; D ambiguous. The CDR3 contains 15 residues. V shed 4 bases and J shed 6 bases, with 16 bases lying between them. Germline V gene sequence: CDR1 SGHNT, CDR2 YYREEE (reference sequence). Variable domain in full (rest from reference TRBV5-4 and TRBJ2-2): ETGVTQSPTHLIKTRGQQVTLRCSSQSGHNTVSWYQQALGQGPQFIFQYYREEENGRGNFPPRFSGLQFPNYSSELNVNALELDDSALYLCASSPVSPNPGELFFGEGSRLTVL.

V usage is TRBV29-1 and J usage is TRBJ1-2; TRBD1 matches 8 bases. The CDR3 runs 12 residues. Germline loops: CDR1 SQVTM, CDR2 ANQGSEA. V lost 5 bases to trimming and J lost 7 bases; unmatched junction nucleotides: 6. The CDR3 DNA reads as TGCAGCGTTACCCCAGGGGGCAGTGGCTACACCTTC. Translating it yields CSVTPGGSGYTF.

This chain connects TRBV7-9 to TRBJ1-5, with D perhaps TRBD1 (6 bases). Germline V gives CDR1 SEHNR, CDR2 FQNEAQ (reference sequence). The length of the CDR3 is 15 residues. V lost 5 bases, J lost 5 bases, and 16 bases lay in between. CDR3 protein: CASSHSTGYYQPQHF. The CDR3 nucleotides read TGTGCCAGCAGCCACTCGACAGGTTATTATCAGCCCCAGCATTTT.

This clone was recorded only once. The V call is TRBV11-2, the J call TRBJ1-1; possibly TRBD1 for D (5 bases). The CDR3 is 15 residues long. Germline-derived CDR1 and CDR2 are SGHAT and FQNNGV. The V and J ends lost 5 bases and 3 bases respectively, with 16 bases between them. CDR3 sequence reads: CASSPWGSVDTEAFF. CDR3 coding DNA: TGTGCCAGCAGCCCGTGGGGCAGCGTCGACACTGAAGCTTTCTTT.

V and J are TRBV7-2 and TRBJ1-1, with D maybe TRBD1 (6 bases). The germline V gene encodes CDR1 SGHTA and CDR2 FQGNSA. V lost 4 bases, J lost 0 bases, and 12 bases lay in between. The CDR3 length is 15 residues. The CDR3, as DNA: TGTGCCAGCAGCTCAACGGACAGCCTGAACACTGAAGCTTTCTTT. Translated, it gives CASSSTDSLNTEAFF.

The gene calls are TRBV30 and TRBJ1-6; D is perhaps TRBD1 (6 bases). The length of the CDR3 is 16 residues. The V gene's germline CDR1 is GTSNPN and CDR2 SVGIG (reference sequence). V lost 5 bases and J lost 0, with 14 bases in between. CDR3 sequence reads: CAWDDGQSSYNSPLHF. As DNA, the CDR3 is TGTGCCTGGGACGACGGACAGAGCTCCTATAATTCACCCCTCCACTTT.

In its sample, this clone was seen once. The chain combines TRBV5-8 with TRBJ2-1, with 7 bases identical to TRBD1. The V gene's germline CDR1 is SGHTS and CDR2 YDEGEE. There are 13 residues in the CDR3. With V trimmed by 10 bases and J by 1 base, 5 bases remained unmatched. CDR3 DNA: TGTGCCCCGCCGGGACAGTCCTACAATGAGCAGTTCTTC. It encodes CAPPGQSYNEQFF.

As DNA, the CDR3 is TGTGCCAGTAGTGGACAGGGGGCGGAGACCCAGTACTTC. Protein: CASSGQGAETQYF. The genes are TRBV19 and TRBJ2-5; TRBD1 matches 11 bases. J gave up 5 bases and V 5 bases, and 1 base lay outside the gene matches. The germline V gene encodes CDR1 LNHDA and CDR2 SQIVND (reference sequence). There are 13 residues in the CDR3.

The chain carries TRBV5-4 and TRBJ2-7, with D perhaps matching TRBD1 (5 bases). Germline-derived CDR1 and CDR2 are SGHNT and YYREEE (reference sequence). This CDR3 has 15 amino acids. Trimming took off 1 base at V and 1 base at J, with 12 bases between the two ends. CDR3 coding DNA: TGTGCCAGCAGCTTGTGGGGCGGTATGTCCTACGAGCAGTACTTC. Translating it yields CASSLWGGMSYEQYF.

The rearrangement uses TRBV6-5 and TRBJ1-2; D unresolved. Between the trimmed V and J ends, which lost 4 bases and 7 bases, there was a span of 16 bases. The CDR3 is 14 amino acids. From germline, CDR1 is MNHEY and CDR2 SVGAGI. The CDR3 sequence is CASSSPPGTVGYTF. As DNA, the CDR3 is TGTGCCAGCAGTTCCCCCCCGGGAACAGTTGGCTACACCTTC.

The chain recombines TRBV27 with TRBJ2-3; 8 bases align to TRBD1. V shed 5 bases, J shed 2 bases, and the junction held 9 bases outside the gene matches. The CDR3 loop spans 16 amino acids. Germline lookup yields CDR1 MNHEY and CDR2 SMNVEV (reference sequence). Here the CDR3 reads CASSPSGGIYTDTQYF. DNA of the CDR3: TGTGCCAGCAGTCCCTCAGGGGGCATTTACACAGATACGCAGTATTTT.

The chain carries TRBV13 and TRBJ2-7; the D gene is possibly TRBD1 (5 bases). V was clipped by 6 bases and J by 1 base, with 10 bases between them. The CDR3 runs 13 residues. Germline V gene lookup returns CDR1 PRHDT and CDR2 FYEKMQ (reference sequence). The CDR3 nucleotides are TGTGCCAGCAGACCCAGACAGTCCTACGAGCAGTACTTC. This sequence encodes CASRPRQSYEQYF.

This rearrangement joins TRBV25-1 to TRBJ2-2; 9 positions agree with TRBD1. V shed 5 bases and J 7 bases; nucleotides not matched to a gene: 5. This CDR3 is built from 14 residues. Germline lookup yields CDR1 MGHDK and CDR2 SYGVNS. The CDR3 nucleotides read TGTGCCAGCAGTCTTACAGGGGGCTACGGGGAGCTGTTTTTT. Translating gives CASSLTGGYGELFF.

The chain couples TRBV11-2 to TRBJ2-7; TRBD1 is a possible D gene (5 bases). This CDR3 is 14 amino acids long. Germline V CDR1 and CDR2: SGHAT, FQNNGV. V lost 5 bases, J lost 3 bases, and 14 bases lay in between. For the CDR3, the DNA is TGTGCCAGCAGCACCAACCGCCAGGGCTACGAGCAGTACTTC. Residues: CASSTNRQGYEQYF.

The chain employs TRBV7-8 and TRBJ2-5; D is possibly TRBD2 (5 bases). V lost 3 bases to trimming and J lost 2 bases, with 10 bases between them. The V gene's germline CDR1 is SGHVS and CDR2 FQNEAQ. The CDR3 sequence is 14 residues long. CDR3 in DNA: TGTGCCAGCAGCTTCCGGGAAATTCAAGAGACCCAGTACTTC. Protein sequence: CASSFREIQETQYF. Supplemented by reference TRBV7-8 and TRBJ2-5, the full variable domain reads GAGVSQSPRYKVAKRGQDVALRCDPISGHVSLFWYQQALGQGPEFLTYFQNEAQLDKSGLPSDRFFAERPEGSVSTLKIQRTQQEDSAVYLCASSFREIQETQYFGPGTRLLVL.

V is TRBV5-1 and J is TRBJ1-1; D perhaps matches TRBD1 (6 bases). CDR1 and CDR2 (germline): SGHRS, YFSETQ. Trimming removed 4 bases at V and 1 base at J, with 17 bases between. The CDR3 is 16 residues long. CDR3 loop: CASSPPQGLRNTEAFF. DNA for the CDR3: TGCGCCAGCAGCCCCCCCCAGGGGCTAAGGAACACTGAAGCTTTCTTT. The whole variable domain, filled in from reference TRBV5-1 and TRBJ1-1, reads KAGVTQTPRYLIKTRGQQVTLSCSPISGHRSVSWYQQTPGQGLQFLFEYFSETQRNKGNFPGRFSGRQFSNSRSEMNVSTLELGDSALYLCASSPPQGLRNTEAFFGQGTRLTVV.

The rearrangement links TRBV7-9 to TRBJ2-5, with TRBD1 as a possible D gene (6 bases). The DNA end is a closer match to TRBJ2-7, so the J assignment may be wrong. Germline V gene lookup returns CDR1 SEHNR and CDR2 FQNEAQ (reference sequence). This CDR3 is built from 14 residues. The CDR3 protein is CASSSTGLAYEQYF. Written as DNA, the CDR3 is TGTGCCAGCAGCTCGACAGGTCTAGCCTACGAGCAGTACTTC.